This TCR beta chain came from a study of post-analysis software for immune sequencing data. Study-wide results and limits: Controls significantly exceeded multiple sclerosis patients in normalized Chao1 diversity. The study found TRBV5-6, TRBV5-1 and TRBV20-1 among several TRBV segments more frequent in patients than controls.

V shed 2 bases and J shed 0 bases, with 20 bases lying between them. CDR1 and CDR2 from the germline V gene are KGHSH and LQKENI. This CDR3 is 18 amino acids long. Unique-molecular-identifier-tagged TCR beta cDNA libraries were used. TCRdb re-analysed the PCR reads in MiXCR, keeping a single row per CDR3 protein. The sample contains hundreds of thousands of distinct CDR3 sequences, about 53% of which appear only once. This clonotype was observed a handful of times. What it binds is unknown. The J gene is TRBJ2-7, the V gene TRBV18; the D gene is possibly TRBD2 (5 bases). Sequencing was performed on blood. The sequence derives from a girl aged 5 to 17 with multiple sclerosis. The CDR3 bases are TGTGCCAGCTCACCAAGAGGGATCGGCACATCGGTCTCCTACGAGCAGTACTTC. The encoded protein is CASSPRGIGTSVSYEQYF.